These T cell receptor beta chains were read from a single sample in a study of blood T cell repertoires in COVID-19. Sequenced by immunoSEQ multiplex PCR; TCRdb stores in-frame clones only, minus some. The table has over 85,000 clones, 72% seen once; the top ten hold 6% to 8.5%. The sequencing input was peripheral blood. The receptors derive from a woman aged 60-75 years with acute or convalescent COVID-19. CDR3s include the opening cysteine and the closing phenylalanine or tryptophan. The order of the fields is clone size, V gene, J gene, CDR3 length, D gene, CDR3 protein, CDR3 DNA. The D gene is left open where the match is weak. Rows give clone size only sometimes, using once, few, many, or a class for an expanded clone.

once	TRBV5-5	TRBJ1-3	14	.	CASSFRVSGNTIYF	TGTGCCAGCAGCTTCCGGGTTTCAGGAAACACCATATATTTT
.	TRBV7-2	TRBJ1-3	15	.	CASSLVDSSGNTIYF	TGTGCCAGCAGCTTAGTGGACAGCTCTGGAAACACCATATATTTT
.	TRBV9	TRBJ1-4	15	TRBD1	CASSKRQGSNEKLFF	TGTGCCAGCAGCAAACGACAGGGATCTAATGAAAAACTGTTTTTT
.	TRBV5-4	TRBJ2-1	16	TRBD2	CASSFSLAGGYNEQFF	TGTGCCAGCAGCTTCAGCCTAGCGGGGGGATACAATGAGCAGTTCTTC
once	TRBV30	TRBJ1-2	13	.	CAWSVSGNYGYTF	TGTGCCTGGAGTGTTTCCGGGAACTATGGCTACACCTTC
few	TRBV15	TRBJ1-3	14	.	CATSRDRGSNTIYF	TGTGCCACCAGCAGAGATCGGGGATCAAACACCATATATTTT
.	TRBV14	TRBJ1-1	11	.	CASSQSGEAFF	TGTGCCAGCAGCCAAAGCGGTGAAGCTTTCTTT
.	TRBV6-5	TRBJ2-5	15	TRBD2	CASSYKAGGPETQYF	TGTGCCAGCAGTTACAAAGCGGGGGGGCCCGAGACCCAGTACTTC
.	TRBV12-5	TRBJ1-6	16	TRBD1	CASGSDRGPYNSPLHF	TGTGCTAGTGGATCAGACAGGGGCCCCTATAATTCACCCCTCCACTTT
.	TRBV2	TRBJ2-2	14	TRBD1	CASSGQGSTGELFF	TGTGCCAGCAGTGGACAGGGGAGCACCGGGGAGCTGTTTTTT
.	TRBV12-3/TRBV12-4	TRBJ2-5	12	.	CASSSSVETQYF	TGTGCCAGCAGTTCTAGTGTGGAGACCCAGTACTTC
.	TRBV6-5	TRBJ2-5	14	TRBD1	CASSKTGRQETQYF	TGTGCCAGCAGTAAGACAGGGCGCCAAGAGACCCAGTACTTC
.	TRBV28	TRBJ2-5	15	TRBD2	CASSLSGGGRETQYF	TGTGCCAGCAGCCTCTCTGGCGGGGGGCGAGAGACCCAGTACTTC
.	TRBV7-9	TRBJ2-4	13	TRBD1	CASSPGQGNIQYF	TGTGCCAGCAGCCCCGGACAGGGGAACATTCAGTACTTC
.	TRBV19	TRBJ2-7	16	TRBD1	CASSIAAGQGFYEQYF	TGTGCCAGTAGTATAGCCGCGGGACAGGGGTTCTACGAGCAGTACTTC
.	TRBV6-6	TRBJ1-6	14	TRBD1	CASSQGGQGTPLHF	TGTGCCAGCAGTCAAGGGGGACAGGGGACCCCCCTCCACTTT
.	TRBV3-1/TRBV3-2	TRBJ2-7	14	.	CASSQSVGDGKQYF	TGTGCCAGCAGCCAATCGGTGGGTGACGGGAAGCAGTACTTC
few	TRBV9	TRBJ1-1	17	TRBD1	CASSVGQGVGMNTEAFF	TGTGCCAGCAGCGTAGGGCAGGGGGTGGGTATGAACACTGAAGCTTTCTTT
.	TRBV5-1	TRBJ2-1	15	TRBD2	CASSGTSGGSSEQFF	TGCGCCAGCAGCGGAACTAGCGGAGGATCCTCTGAGCAGTTCTTC
once	TRBV5-1	TRBJ1-1	17	TRBD1	CASSLEPLTGAITEAFF	TGCGCCAGCAGCTTGGAGCCTCTTACAGGGGCTATCACTGAAGCTTTCTTT
once	TRBV28	TRBJ1-4	15	.	CASSGGGPTNEKLFF	TGTGCCAGCAGTGGGGGGGGGCCAACTAATGAAAAACTGTTTTTT
.	TRBV15	TRBJ2-7	14	TRBD2	CATRRGGAGSEQYF	TGTGCCACCAGGCGGGGGGGAGCAGGGAGCGAGCAGTACTTC
.	TRBV23-1	TRBJ1-1	14	TRBD1	CASSQSTGGKEAFF	TGCGCCAGCAGTCAGTCGACAGGGGGCAAAGAAGCTTTCTTT
.	TRBV2	TRBJ1-3	16	.	CASSGGLGGQTNTIYF	TGTGCCAGCAGTGGAGGTCTCGGAGGGCAGACAAACACCATATATTTT
.	TRBV6-5	TRBJ1-3	15	TRBD1	CASSSGTVSGNTIYF	TGTGCCAGCAGTTCCGGGACAGTCTCTGGAAACACCATATATTTT
once	TRBV7-2	TRBJ2-2	15	TRBD2	CASRMRGVYTGELFF	TGTGCCAGCCGGATGCGGGGGGTTTACACCGGGGAGCTGTTTTTT
.	TRBV12-5	TRBJ1-5	15	TRBD1	CASGSGQGSNQPQHF	TGTGCTAGTGGTTCCGGACAGGGATCCAATCAGCCCCAGCATTTT
.	TRBV30	TRBJ1-1	16	.	CAWSGGPGRANTEAFF	TGTGCCTGGAGTGGAGGTCCGGGCAGGGCGAACACTGAAGCTTTCTTT
.	TRBV5-6	TRBJ2-5	13	TRBD1	CASSRDSGETQYF	TGTGCCAGCAGCCGGGACAGCGGTGAGACCCAGTACTTC
few	TRBV13	TRBJ1-5	15	.	CASSLGQGRNQPQHF	TGTGCCAGCAGCTTAGGGCAGGGGCGCAATCAGCCCCAGCATTTT
.	TRBV7-2	TRBJ2-3	12	.	CASSPSPTTQYF	TGTGCCAGCAGCCCCAGTCCAACTACGCAGTATTTT
few	TRBV3-1/TRBV3-2	TRBJ1-1	17	TRBD1	CASSQLIDRGLRGEAFF	TGTGCCAGCAGCCAACTCATAGACAGGGGGCTCAGGGGTGAAGCTTTCTTT
once	TRBV24-1	TRBJ2-5	15	TRBD1	CATSDPTGFSETQYF	TGTGCCACCAGTGATCCGACAGGGTTCTCCGAGACCCAGTACTTC
.	TRBV29-1	TRBJ2-3	13	.	CSGGGVGTDTQYF	TGCAGCGGAGGAGGAGTCGGGACAGATACGCAGTATTTT
.	TRBV7-2	TRBJ2-4	16	.	CASSPGSAGAKNIQYF	TGTGCCAGCAGCCCCGGGTCCGCGGGCGCCAAAAACATTCAGTACTTC
few	TRBV11-2	TRBJ1-1	12	.	CASSFPTGEAFF	TGTGCCAGCAGCTTCCCCACCGGTGAAGCTTTCTTT
.	TRBV25-1	TRBJ2-5	14	.	CANTGTGRVETQYF	TGTGCCAATACCGGGACTGGACGGGTTGAGACCCAGTACTTC
.	TRBV6-1	TRBJ2-7	16	TRBD1	CASSEVPGQGMDEQYF	TGTGCCAGCAGTGAGGTACCGGGACAGGGGATGGACGAGCAGTACTTC
few	TRBV3-1/TRBV3-2	TRBJ2-7	14	.	CASSHLGRRYEQYF	TGTGCCAGCAGCCATTTAGGTCGGAGATACGAGCAGTACTTC
.	TRBV20-1	TRBJ1-2	11	.	CSAEGPRSYTF	TGCAGTGCCGAGGGTCCCCGTAGCTACACCTTC
.	TRBV11-1	TRBJ2-1	16	TRBD2	CASSLLSGGYYNEQFF	TGTGCCAGCAGCTTACTTAGCGGGGGGTACTACAATGAGCAGTTCTTC
.	TRBV7-2	TRBJ2-1	13	TRBD1	CASSYDRANEQFF	TGTGCCAGCAGCTACGACAGGGCCAATGAGCAGTTCTTC
few	TRBV6-2/TRBV6-3	TRBJ1-2	14	.	CASSLYDRLYGYTF	TGTGCCAGCAGTTTATACGACAGACTCTATGGCTACACCTTC
.	TRBV7-7	TRBJ2-2	16	.	CASSWGRLVNTGELFF	TGTGCCAGCAGCTGGGGGAGGCTGGTGAACACCGGGGAGCTGTTTTTT
.	TRBV5-8	TRBJ1-5	16	.	CASSPRVQGQGRGQHF	TGTGCCAGCAGCCCGCGGGTCCAGGGACAAGGTCGGGGTCAGCATTTT
.	TRBV30	TRBJ1-1	13	TRBD1	CAWRRQGGTEAFF	TGTGCCTGGAGAAGACAGGGGGGGACTGAAGCTTTCTTT
once	TRBV9	TRBJ2-2	16	.	CASSFRTPTNTGELFF	TGTGCCAGCAGCTTCCGGACACCAACGAACACCGGGGAGCTGTTTTTT
.	TRBV10-3	TRBJ2-2	15	TRBD1	CAISDGQGNTGELFF	TGTGCCATCAGTGATGGACAGGGGAACACCGGGGAGCTGTTTTTT